The clone carrying this T cell receptor beta chain is a singleton in its sample. Its antigen is undetermined. Method: immunoSEQ multiplex PCR; TCRdb's copy keeps in-frame clones and lacks some. The table has some 100,000 clones, under 70% seen once. The CDR3 contains 17 residues. The V gene's germline CDR1 is MDHEN and CDR2 SYDVKM. With V trimmed by 3 bases and J by 4 bases, 12 bases remained unmatched. The data were obtained in a study of shared clonotypes between healthy human individuals. Notes on the study in general: Compared with memory subsets, naive subsets generally had larger estimated richness.

The rearrangement uses TRBV28 and TRBJ2-5, with 9 bases that match TRBD2. The specimen was memory CD8+ T cells sorted from blood. This sample's subset: CD45RO+ cells pooled with CCR7-negative TemRA cells. This TCR was sampled from a woman aged 25 to 39 in good health. This CDR3 is CASSLLGSAGGLETQYF. In nucleotides, the CDR3 is TGTGCCAGCAGTTTGCTAGGGTCGGCGGGAGGGTTAGAGACCCAGTACTTC.